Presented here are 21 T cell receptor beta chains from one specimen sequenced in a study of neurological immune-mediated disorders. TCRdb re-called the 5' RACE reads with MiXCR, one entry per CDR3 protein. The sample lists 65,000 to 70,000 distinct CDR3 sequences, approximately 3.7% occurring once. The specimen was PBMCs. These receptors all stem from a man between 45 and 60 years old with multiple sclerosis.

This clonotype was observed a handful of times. CDR3 bases: TGTGCCAGCAGTCCGAACAACCGAAAAAACATTCAGTACTTC. Translation gives CASSPNNRKNIQYF. The chain uses TRBV12-3 or TRBV12-4 and TRBJ2-4, with unresolved D. This CDR3 has 14 residues. The V end lost 5 bases, the J end lost 4 bases, and 12 bases lay between the germline ends.

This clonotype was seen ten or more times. The CDR3 loop reads CASRPGRTNEQYF. The CDR3 DNA is TGTGCCAGCAGACCGGGACGGACTAACGAGCAGTACTTC. The chain uses TRBV6-5 and TRBJ2-7, with D perhaps matching TRBD2 (6 bases). This CDR3 has 13 amino acids. Trimming cost V 6 bases and J 5 bases, with 14 bases left between them. Germline assignment: CDR1 MNHEY and CDR2 SVGAGI.

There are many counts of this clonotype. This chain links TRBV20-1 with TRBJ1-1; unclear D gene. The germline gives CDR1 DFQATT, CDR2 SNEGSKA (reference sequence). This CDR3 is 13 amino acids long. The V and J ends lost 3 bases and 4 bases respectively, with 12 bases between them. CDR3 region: CSARGRVSTEAFF. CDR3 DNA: TGCAGTGCTAGGGGGAGGGTCAGCACTGAAGCTTTCTTT.

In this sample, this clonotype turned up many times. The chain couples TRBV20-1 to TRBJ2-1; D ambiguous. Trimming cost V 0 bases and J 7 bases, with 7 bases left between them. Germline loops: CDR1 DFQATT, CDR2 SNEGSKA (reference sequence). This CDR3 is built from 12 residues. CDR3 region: CSAREDGNEQFF. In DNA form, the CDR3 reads TGCAGTGCTAGAGAAGACGGGAATGAGCAGTTCTTC.

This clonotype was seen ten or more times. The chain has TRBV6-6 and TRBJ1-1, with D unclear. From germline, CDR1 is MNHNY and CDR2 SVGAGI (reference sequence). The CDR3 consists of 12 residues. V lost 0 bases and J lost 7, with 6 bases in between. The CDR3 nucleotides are TGTGCCAGCAGTTACTCGACGATTGAAGCTTTCTTT. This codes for CASSYSTIEAFF.

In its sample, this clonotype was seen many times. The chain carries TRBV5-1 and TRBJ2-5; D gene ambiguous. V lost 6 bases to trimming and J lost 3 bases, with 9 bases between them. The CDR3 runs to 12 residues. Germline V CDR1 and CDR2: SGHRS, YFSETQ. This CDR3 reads CASTGWEETQYF. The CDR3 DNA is TGCGCCAGCACCGGGTGGGAAGAGACCCAGTACTTC.

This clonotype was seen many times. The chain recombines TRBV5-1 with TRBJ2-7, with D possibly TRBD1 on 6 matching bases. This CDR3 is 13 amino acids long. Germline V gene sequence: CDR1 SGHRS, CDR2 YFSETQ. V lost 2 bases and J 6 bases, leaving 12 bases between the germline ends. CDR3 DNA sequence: TGCGCCAGCAGCTTCGGACAGTCTCGCGAGCAGTACTTC. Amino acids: CASSFGQSREQYF.

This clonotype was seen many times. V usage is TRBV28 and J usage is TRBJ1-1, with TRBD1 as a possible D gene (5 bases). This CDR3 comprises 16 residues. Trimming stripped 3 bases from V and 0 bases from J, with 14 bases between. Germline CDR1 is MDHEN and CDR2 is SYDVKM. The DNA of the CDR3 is TGTGCCAGCAGTTTGTTATGGGGGAGGCTGAACACTGAAGCTTTCTTT. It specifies CASSLLWGRLNTEAFF.

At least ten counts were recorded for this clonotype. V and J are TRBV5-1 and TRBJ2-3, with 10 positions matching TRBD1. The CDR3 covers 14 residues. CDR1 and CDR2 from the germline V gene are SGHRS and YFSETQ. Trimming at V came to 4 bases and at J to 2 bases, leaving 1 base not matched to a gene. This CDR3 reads CASSRQGATDTQYF. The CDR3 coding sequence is TGCGCCAGCAGCAGACAGGGGGCCACAGATACGCAGTATTTT.

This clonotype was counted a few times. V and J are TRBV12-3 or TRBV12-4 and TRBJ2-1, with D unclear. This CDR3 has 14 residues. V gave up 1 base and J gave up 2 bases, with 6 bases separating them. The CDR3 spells CASSLVPAYNEQFF. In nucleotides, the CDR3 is TGTGCCAGCAGTTTAGTCCCAGCCTACAATGAGCAGTTCTTC.

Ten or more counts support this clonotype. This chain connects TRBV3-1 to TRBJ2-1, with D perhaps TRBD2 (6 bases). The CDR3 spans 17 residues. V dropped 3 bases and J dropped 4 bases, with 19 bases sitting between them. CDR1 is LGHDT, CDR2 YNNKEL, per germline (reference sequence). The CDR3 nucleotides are TGTGCCAGCAGCCATTTTTTCTTACGGGGGAGTTACAATGAGCAGTTCTTC. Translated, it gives CASSHFFLRGSYNEQFF.

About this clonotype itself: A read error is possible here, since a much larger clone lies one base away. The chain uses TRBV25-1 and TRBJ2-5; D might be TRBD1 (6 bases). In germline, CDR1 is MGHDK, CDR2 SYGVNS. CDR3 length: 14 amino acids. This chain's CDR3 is CASRAGVAARTQHF. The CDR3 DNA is TGTGCCAGCAGGGCAGGGGTTGCGGCGCGGACCCAGCACTTC.

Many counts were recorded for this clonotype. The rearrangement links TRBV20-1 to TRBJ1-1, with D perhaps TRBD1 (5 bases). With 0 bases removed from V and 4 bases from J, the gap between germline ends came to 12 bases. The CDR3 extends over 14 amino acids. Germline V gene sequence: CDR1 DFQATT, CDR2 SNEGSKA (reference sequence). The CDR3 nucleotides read TGCAGTGCTAGAGATCATTTGGGGGGCACTGAAGCTTTCTTT. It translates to CSARDHLGGTEAFF.

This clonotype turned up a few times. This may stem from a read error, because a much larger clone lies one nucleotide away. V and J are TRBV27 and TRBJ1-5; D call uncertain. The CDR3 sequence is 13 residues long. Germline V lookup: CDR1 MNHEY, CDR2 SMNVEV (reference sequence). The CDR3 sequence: CASSLSPLRPQNF. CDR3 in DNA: TGTGCCAGCAGTTTATCACCTCTTCGGCCCCAGAATTTT.

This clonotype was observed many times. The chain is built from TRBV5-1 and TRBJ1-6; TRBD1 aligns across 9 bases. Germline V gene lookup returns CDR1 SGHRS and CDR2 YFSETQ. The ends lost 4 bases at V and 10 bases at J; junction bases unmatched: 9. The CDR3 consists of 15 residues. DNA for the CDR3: TGCGCCAGCAGCCCGGACAGGGGAGTGGGATCACCCCTCCACTTT. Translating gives CASSPDRGVGSPLHF.

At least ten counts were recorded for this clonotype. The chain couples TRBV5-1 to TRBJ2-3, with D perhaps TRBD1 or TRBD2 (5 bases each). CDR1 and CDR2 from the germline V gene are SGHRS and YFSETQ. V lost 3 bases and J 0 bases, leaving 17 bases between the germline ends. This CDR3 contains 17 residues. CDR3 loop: CASSSTPRDQSTDTQYF. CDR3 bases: TGCGCCAGCAGCTCCACGCCCCGGGACCAGAGCACAGATACGCAGTATTTT.

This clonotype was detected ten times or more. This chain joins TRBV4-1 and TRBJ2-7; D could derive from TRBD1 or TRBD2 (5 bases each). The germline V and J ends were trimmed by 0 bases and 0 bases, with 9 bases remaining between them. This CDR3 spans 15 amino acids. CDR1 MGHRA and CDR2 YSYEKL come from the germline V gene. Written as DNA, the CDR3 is TGCGCCAGCAGCCAAGATTGGGGGAGCTCCTACGAGCAGTACTTC. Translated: CASSQDWGSSYEQYF.

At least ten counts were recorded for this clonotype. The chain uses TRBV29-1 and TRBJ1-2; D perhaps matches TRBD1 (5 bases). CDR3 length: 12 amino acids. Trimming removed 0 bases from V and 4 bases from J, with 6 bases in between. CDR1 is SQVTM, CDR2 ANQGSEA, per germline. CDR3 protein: CSVEDGAYGYTF. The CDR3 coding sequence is TGCAGCGTTGAAGATGGGGCCTATGGCTACACCTTC.

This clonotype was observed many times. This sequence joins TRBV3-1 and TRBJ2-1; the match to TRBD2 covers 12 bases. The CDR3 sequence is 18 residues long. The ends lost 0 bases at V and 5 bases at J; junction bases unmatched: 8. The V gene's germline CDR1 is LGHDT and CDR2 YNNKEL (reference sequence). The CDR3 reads CASSQDPWTSGDNNEQFF. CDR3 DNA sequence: TGTGCCAGCAGCCAAGATCCTTGGACTAGCGGGGACAACAATGAGCAGTTCTTC.

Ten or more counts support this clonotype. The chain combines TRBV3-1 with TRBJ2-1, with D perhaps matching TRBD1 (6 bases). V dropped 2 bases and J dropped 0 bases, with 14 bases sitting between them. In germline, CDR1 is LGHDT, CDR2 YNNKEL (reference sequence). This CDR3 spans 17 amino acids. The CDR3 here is CASSQRSKGGSYNEQFF. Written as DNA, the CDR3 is TGTGCCAGCAGCCAACGGTCGAAAGGGGGCTCCTACAATGAGCAGTTCTTC.

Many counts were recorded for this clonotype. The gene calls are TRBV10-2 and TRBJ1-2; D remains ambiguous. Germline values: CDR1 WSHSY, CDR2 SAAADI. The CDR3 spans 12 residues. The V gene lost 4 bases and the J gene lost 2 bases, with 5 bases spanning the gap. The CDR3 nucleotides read TGCGCCAGCAGTGGACGGAACTATGGCTACACCTTC. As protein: CASSGRNYGYTF.